This TCR beta chain was documented in a study of T cells in Graves' hyperthyroidism and ophthalmopathy (dated by TCRdb to between 2018 and 2021). About the full investigation: Peripheral blood was sampled at the time of initial diagnosis, prior to any treatment. The 100 discovery patients were randomly divided into training and test sets at a 7:3 ratio. According to the paper, TCR Vbeta CDR3 sequencing was carried out on 120 to 150 peripheral blood samples, which came from more than 40 ophthalmopathy, 80 or so hyperthyroidism and roughly 17 progressor patients. Following sampling, methimazole starting at 30 mg daily was given to hyperthyroidism patients, and high-dose intravenous methylprednisolone was given to ophthalmopathy patients. Thyroid tissue and blood T-cell repertoires from six Graves' hyperthyroidism patients were also compared in the study. To identify distinguishing TCR V-J signatures, a discovery cohort of around 100 patients was used, comprising 40 to 45 with Graves' ophthalmopathy and 55 to 65 with stable Graves' hyperthyroidism. Prospective prediction of ophthalmopathy was tested in an independent validation cohort of 18 hyperthyroidism patients and around 16 patients who later progressed to ophthalmopathy.

This clonotype was counted a few times. This receptor's antigen is unknown. No base-level quality is on record; no much larger clone is a single base apart. What the study reported, not specific to this receptor: In validation, the model predicted progression to ophthalmopathy with approximately 71% sensitivity and approximately 74% specificity, a median of roughly seven months before onset. Most expanded thyroid clonotypes (frequency above 0.001) were also found in blood, which suggests that blood repertoires may mirror thyroid immune responses. No statistical method was used to fix the sample size in advance, and group allocation was not hidden from the investigators. A 13 V-J signature model separated ophthalmopathy from stable hyperthyroidism, with over 85% sensitivity and roughly 84% specificity in cross-validation and 80%/75% in testing.

Ophthalmopathy patients had moderately to severely active disease, with a Clinical Activity Score of 3 or more, a NOSPECS grade of 4 or more, and a disease duration of less than 3 months. Any patient with an uncontrolled infection, another autoimmune disease, pregnancy or lactation was excluded. Diagnoses were based on clinical symptoms, serum thyroxine and TRAb, thyroid ultrasound and orbital computed tomography. PBMCs were separated from 7.5 to 10 ml of fresh peripheral blood using Ficoll-Paque density gradient centrifugation. Total RNA was extracted using Trizol reagent, and RNA quality was assessed on an Agilent 2100 Bioanalyzer. The TCR beta CDR3 regions were amplified from the RNA transcripts. The TCR CDR3 was subjected to a first round of RT-PCR using the HTBI primer set and the Qiagen OneStep RT-PCR kit. A second multiplex PCR round built the libraries, followed by size selection and purification. Paired-end sequencing of the libraries was performed with 100 bp reads on an Illumina HiSeq2000. The study's own analysis went as follows. SOAPnuke was used to process the raw data, with reads discarded if the reads contained adapters or uncalled bases, had a mean Phred below 15, or lacked an exact constant-primer or identifier match. High-quality paired reads were merged using COPE v1.2.5, and each unique nucleotide sequence was defined as a clonotype. Clonotypes were aligned to IMGT TRBV, TRBD and TRBJ reference segments using MiTCR v1.1. The analysis was restricted to V-J combinations with a frequency above 0.0001, which together covered approximately 99% of the repertoires. A TCS score was defined as the ratio of F50 (clonal expansion) to E x V (chaos), with BLOSUM62-based TCRdist applied between CDR3 peptides within each V-J. Welch's t-statistics and random forest reduced roughly 500 V-J features to 13, which were used in a naive Bayes classifier (R e1071). TCRdb passed the public sequencing reads through fastp at Q25 and MiXCR, retaining productive beta sequences. CDR3 protein sequences are deduplicated, and each keeps its most common genes and DNA. TCRdb, not the authors, supplied the V and J calls. Across this sample there are some 570,000 distinct CDR3 sequences, with around 14% seen only once. Roughly 7% of the sample rests with the top ten.

V loses 4 bases, J loses 3 bases, and the germline ends lie 13 bases apart. The CDR3, from cysteine to phenylalanine, totals 14 residues. The kept DNA is CDR3 alone, 42 bases in frame from the first base. CDR1 and CDR2 are read off the germline V gene (reference sequence) as SEHNR and FQNEAQ. The chain is encoded by TRBV7-9 joined to TRBJ2-7; the D call could be TRBD1 or TRBD2, with each sharing 5 bases. This sequence was found in a woman between 18 and 29 years old with Graves' ophthalmopathy. Material for sequencing was blood. Here is the DNA: TGTGCCAGCAGCTCCGGGGCGAAGGGCTACGAGCAGTACTTC. The resulting protein is CASSSGAKGYEQYF. The full variable domain, with segments outside the CDR3 supplied by the reference TRBV7-9 and TRBJ2-7 proteins, appears as DTGVSQNPRHKITKRGQNVTFRCDPISEHNRLYWYRQTLGQGPEFLTYFQNEAQLEKSRLLSDRFSAERPKGSFSTLEIQRTEQGDSAMYLCASSSGAKGYEQYFGPGTRLTVT.